This T cell receptor (beta chain) emerged from a study of vaccination and CD4 T cells after COVID-19. About the study: SARS-CoV-2, HCoV-NL63, HCoV-OC43 and HCoV-229E supplied the overlapping spike peptides used to stimulate cells.

Germline-derived CDR1 and CDR2 are SGHNT and YENEEA. The CDR3 is made up of 15 amino acids. Between the trimmed V and J ends, which lost 0 bases and 5 bases, there was a span of 8 bases. To note about this clonotype: What it binds is not known.

Regarding treatment: approximately nine-day PBMC culture with coronavirus spike peptide pools or control peptides (ViraFEST assay). It was after around ten days of culture that CD4+ T cells were isolated by negative selection. With the Oncomine TCR Beta short-read assay, DNA from cultured CD4+ T cells was sequenced. MiXCR was run by TCRdb on the PCR reads, yielding one entry per CDR3 protein. The table includes more than 4,500 distinct CDR3 sequences, around 60% detected once. This sequence originates from a human donor who had recovered from COVID-19. This chain joins TRBV11-3 and TRBJ1-6; D gene ambiguous. Source material: CD4+ T cells from blood, cultured in vitro. CDR3 DNA: TGTGCCAGCAGCTTAGATACGGTAGATAATTCACCCCTCCACTTT. Protein product: CASSLDTVDNSPLHF.